The rows below give T cell receptor beta chains drawn from one sample of a study of T cell clonotyping in hematopoietic cell transplantation. The protocol was immunoSEQ multiplex PCR, while the TCRdb copy is restricted to in-frame clones and leaves out a portion. The sample contains about 15,000 clones, 94% of which appear only once. The material was PBMCs, obtained 30 days after allogeneic stem cell transplant. These receptors all come from a male patient between 55 and 70 years old who had an allogeneic stem cell transplant from an unrelated donor, so the T cells may come from the graft donor. Some clones in this sample may be carry-over from other donors' samples. Each CDR3 is given with its conserved first and last residue. The order of the fields is J gene, clone size, D gene, V gene, CDR3 length, CDR3 DNA, CDR3 protein. D genes are given only for firm matches. Expanded clones are given a class, and other clones once, few, many or no size at all.

J gene: TRBJ1-2
clone size: -
D gene: -
V gene: TRBV28
CDR3 length: 12
CDR3 DNA: TGTGCCAGCCAGGTGGCGGACTATGGCTACACCTTC
CDR3 protein: CASQVADYGYTF

J gene: TRBJ2-3
clone size: -
D gene: TRBD2
V gene: TRBV9
CDR3 length: 16
CDR3 DNA: TGTGCCAGCAGCGTAGCTCTCGAGCGGGGGAGTGATACGCAGTATTTT
CDR3 protein: CASSVALERGSDTQYF

J gene: TRBJ1-4
clone size: -
D gene: TRBD1
V gene: TRBV5-1
CDR3 length: 15
CDR3 DNA: TGCGCCAGCAGCGAAATGGGACAGGGTAGAGAAAAACTGTTTTTT
CDR3 protein: CASSEMGQGREKLFF

J gene: TRBJ1-2
clone size: -
D gene: -
V gene: TRBV19
CDR3 length: 12
CDR3 DNA: TGTGCCAGTCAGGCGGGGAACTATGGCTACACCTTC
CDR3 protein: CASQAGNYGYTF

J gene: TRBJ2-2
clone size: -
D gene: -
V gene: TRBV2
CDR3 length: 16
CDR3 DNA: TGTGCCAGCAGTGTGGGCCCGGTAGCAGTCACCGGGGAGCTGTTTTTT
CDR3 protein: CASSVGPVAVTGELFF

J gene: TRBJ1-5
clone size: -
D gene: -
V gene: TRBV19
CDR3 length: 15
CDR3 DNA: TGTGCCAGTAGTATGAGCAGAGATAGCAATCAGCCCCAGCATTTT
CDR3 protein: CASSMSRDSNQPQHF

J gene: TRBJ1-4
clone size: once
D gene: TRBD1
V gene: TRBV11-2
CDR3 length: 15
CDR3 DNA: TGTGCCAGCAGTAAGGGGACAGGGATTAATGAAAAACTGTTTTTT
CDR3 protein: CASSKGTGINEKLFF

J gene: TRBJ1-2
clone size: once
D gene: -
V gene: TRBV19
CDR3 length: 15
CDR3 DNA: TGTGCCAGTAGTATAACCTCAGACAGGAACTATGGCTACACCTTC
CDR3 protein: CASSITSDRNYGYTF

J gene: TRBJ1-4
clone size: -
D gene: -
V gene: TRBV19
CDR3 length: 15
CDR3 DNA: TGTGCCAGTAGTCTTCGAAGGGCAACTAATGAAAAACTGTTTTTT
CDR3 protein: CASSLRRATNEKLFF

J gene: TRBJ2-7
clone size: -
D gene: -
V gene: TRBV6-1
CDR3 length: 12
CDR3 DNA: TGTGCCAGCCGCCCGACCGGGTACGAGCAGTACTTC
CDR3 protein: CASRPTGYEQYF

J gene: TRBJ2-2
clone size: -
D gene: -
V gene: TRBV5-1
CDR3 length: 15
CDR3 DNA: TGCGCCAGCAGCTTATCGACAGGAGACACCGGGGAGCTGTTTTTT
CDR3 protein: CASSLSTGDTGELFF

J gene: TRBJ1-1
clone size: -
D gene: -
V gene: TRBV5-4
CDR3 length: 16
CDR3 DNA: TGTGCCAGCAGCTTGGGTGGGGTAGGTAGAGACACTGAAGCTTTCTTT
CDR3 protein: CASSLGGVGRDTEAFF

J gene: TRBJ1-1
clone size: -
D gene: -
V gene: TRBV4-3
CDR3 length: 15
CDR3 DNA: TGCGCCAGCAGCCAAGAGAAAGGGTTTGACCCTGAAGCTTTCTTT
CDR3 protein: CASSQEKGFDPEAFF

J gene: TRBJ2-5
clone size: once
D gene: -
V gene: TRBV30
CDR3 length: 13
CDR3 DNA: TGTGCCTGGAGTCCGGGACTTCAAGAGACCCAGTACTTC
CDR3 protein: CAWSPGLQETQYF

J gene: TRBJ1-2
clone size: once
D gene: TRBD1
V gene: TRBV11-2
CDR3 length: 14
CDR3 DNA: TGTGCCAGCACCCGGACAGGGGTAAACTATGGCTACACCTTC
CDR3 protein: CASTRTGVNYGYTF

J gene: TRBJ2-1
clone size: -
D gene: -
V gene: TRBV6-1
CDR3 length: 15
CDR3 DNA: TGTGCCAGCAGTGAAGTTGTTAGCCCCTACAATGAGCAGTTCTTC
CDR3 protein: CASSEVVSPYNEQFF

J gene: TRBJ2-2
clone size: -
D gene: -
V gene: TRBV29-1
CDR3 length: 14
CDR3 DNA: TGCAGCGTTTTCGGACTGACTAACACCGGGGAGCTGTTTTTT
CDR3 protein: CSVFGLTNTGELFF

J gene: TRBJ2-5
clone size: -
D gene: -
V gene: TRBV5-4
CDR3 length: 14
CDR3 DNA: TGTGCCAGCAGCTTGGCAGGGACTTCGGAGACCCAGTACTTC
CDR3 protein: CASSLAGTSETQYF

J gene: TRBJ2-7
clone size: -
D gene: TRBD2
V gene: TRBV7-3
CDR3 length: 15
CDR3 DNA: TGTGCCAGCAGCGAGCAGGGAGGGCAAGGTTACGAGCAGTACTTC
CDR3 protein: CASSEQGGQGYEQYF

J gene: TRBJ2-7
clone size: -
D gene: TRBD1
V gene: TRBV7-2
CDR3 length: 14
CDR3 DNA: TGTGCCAGCAGCGCGACAGGGGGTCCCTACGAGCAGTACTTC
CDR3 protein: CASSATGGPYEQYF

J gene: TRBJ1-2
clone size: once
D gene: TRBD1
V gene: TRBV6-5
CDR3 length: 14
CDR3 DNA: TGTGCCAGCAGTCAGGGGGCCATCGGACATGGCTACACCTTC
CDR3 protein: CASSQGAIGHGYTF

J gene: TRBJ2-7
clone size: -
D gene: -
V gene: TRBV4-1
CDR3 length: 14
CDR3 DNA: TGCGCCAGCAGCCAAGGGAGGTCTGGCTACGAGCAGTACTTC
CDR3 protein: CASSQGRSGYEQYF

J gene: TRBJ2-6
clone size: -
D gene: -
V gene: TRBV30
CDR3 length: 13
CDR3 DNA: TGTGCCTGGCGGGGGCTCGGGGCCAACGTCCTGACTTTC
CDR3 protein: CAWRGLGANVLTF

J gene: TRBJ1-4
clone size: -
D gene: -
V gene: TRBV12-1
CDR3 length: 18
CDR3 DNA: TGTGCCAGCAGCTTTGAGGATAGGAGTTCAGAAACTAATGAAAAACTGTTTTTT
CDR3 protein: CASSFEDRSSETNEKLFF

J gene: TRBJ1-5
clone size: -
D gene: TRBD1
V gene: TRBV6-5
CDR3 length: 14
CDR3 DNA: TGTGCCAGCAGGGGACAGGGCAGCAATCAGCCCCAGCATTTT
CDR3 protein: CASRGQGSNQPQHF

J gene: TRBJ2-7
clone size: -
D gene: TRBD1
V gene: TRBV2
CDR3 length: 13
CDR3 DNA: TGTGCCAGCAGCGTGGACAGGGCCTACGAGCAGTACTTC
CDR3 protein: CASSVDRAYEQYF

J gene: TRBJ1-1
clone size: -
D gene: -
V gene: TRBV7-9
CDR3 length: 14
CDR3 DNA: TGTGCCAGCAGCCCCTGGACAGAGAACACTGAAGCTTTCTTT
CDR3 protein: CASSPWTENTEAFF

J gene: TRBJ2-5
clone size: -
D gene: -
V gene: TRBV10-3
CDR3 length: 16
CDR3 DNA: TGTGCCATCAGTGACGATACCGTGACACGCAAAGAGACCCAGTACTTC
CDR3 protein: CAISDDTVTRKETQYF

J gene: TRBJ1-1
clone size: -
D gene: TRBD1
V gene: TRBV2
CDR3 length: 14
CDR3 DNA: TGTGCCAGCAGTGCACAGGGGCAGAACACTGAAGCTTTCTTT
CDR3 protein: CASSAQGQNTEAFF

J gene: TRBJ1-1
clone size: -
D gene: -
V gene: TRBV2
CDR3 length: 12
CDR3 DNA: TGTGCCAGCAGTTACATGAACACTGAAGCTTTCTTT
CDR3 protein: CASSYMNTEAFF

J gene: TRBJ1-1
clone size: once
D gene: TRBD1
V gene: TRBV6-1
CDR3 length: 13
CDR3 DNA: TGTGCCAGCACGAACCACCGGGACAGTGAAGCTTTCTTT
CDR3 protein: CASTNHRDSEAFF

J gene: TRBJ1-6
clone size: -
D gene: TRBD1
V gene: TRBV5-4
CDR3 length: 14
CDR3 DNA: TGTGCCAGCAGCCCGGGACAGCCTAATTCACCCCTCCACTTT
CDR3 protein: CASSPGQPNSPLHF

J gene: TRBJ1-6
clone size: -
D gene: -
V gene: TRBV6-6
CDR3 length: 16
CDR3 DNA: TGTGCCAGCAGTTACGCCCCGGGACCGATAGGTTCACCCCTCCACTTT
CDR3 protein: CASSYAPGPIGSPLHF

J gene: TRBJ1-1
clone size: -
D gene: -
V gene: TRBV14
CDR3 length: 14
CDR3 DNA: TGTGCCAGCAGCCAACTTGCAGCGTTTGGGGAAGCTTTCTTT
CDR3 protein: CASSQLAAFGEAFF

J gene: TRBJ2-3
clone size: -
D gene: TRBD2
V gene: TRBV12-5
CDR3 length: 19
CDR3 DNA: TGTGCTAGTGGTTTGGTGCTAGCGGGGGGCCGAGACCGCACAGATACGCAGTATTTT
CDR3 protein: CASGLVLAGGRDRTDTQYF

J gene: TRBJ2-7
clone size: -
D gene: -
V gene: TRBV7-9
CDR3 length: 13
CDR3 DNA: TGTGCCAGCAGCTCCGCGGGATACTACGAGCAGTACTTC
CDR3 protein: CASSSAGYYEQYF

J gene: TRBJ1-5
clone size: -
D gene: -
V gene: TRBV7-3
CDR3 length: 13
CDR3 DNA: TGTGCCAGCAGCTTAAGTCATAATCAGCCCCAGCATTTT
CDR3 protein: CASSLSHNQPQHF

J gene: TRBJ1-1
clone size: -
D gene: -
V gene: TRBV7-9
CDR3 length: 13
CDR3 DNA: TGTGCCAGCAGCTTAGGAGGGTTCTCTGAAGCTTTCTTT
CDR3 protein: CASSLGGFSEAFF

J gene: TRBJ2-3
clone size: -
D gene: -
V gene: TRBV29-1
CDR3 length: 12
CDR3 DNA: TGCACAGTGGGGGGTAGCACAGATACGCAGTATTTT
CDR3 protein: CTVGGSTDTQYF

J gene: TRBJ2-2
clone size: -
D gene: -
V gene: TRBV14
CDR3 length: 12
CDR3 DNA: TGTGCCAGCAGCCGCGAGGTCGGGGAGCTGTTTTTT
CDR3 protein: CASSREVGELFF

J gene: TRBJ2-7
clone size: once
D gene: -
V gene: TRBV12-5
CDR3 length: 16
CDR3 DNA: TGTGCTAGTGGTCCTTCTCCGGAGCAACGGTCCTACGAGCAGTACTTC
CDR3 protein: CASGPSPEQRSYEQYF

J gene: TRBJ1-4
clone size: -
D gene: -
V gene: TRBV9
CDR3 length: 16
CDR3 DNA: TGTGCCAGCAGCGATCTACGGGACACAACTAATGAAAAACTGTTTTTT
CDR3 protein: CASSDLRDTTNEKLFF

J gene: TRBJ1-2
clone size: -
D gene: -
V gene: TRBV6-5
CDR3 length: 15
CDR3 DNA: TGTGCCAGCAGTCCGCTTGAGCGGGGGGGTAGTGGCTACACCTTC
CDR3 protein: CASSPLERGGSGYTF

J gene: TRBJ2-3
clone size: -
D gene: -
V gene: TRBV2
CDR3 length: 13
CDR3 DNA: TGTGCCAGCACCGAGGGCCTCACAGATACGCAGTATTTT
CDR3 protein: CASTEGLTDTQYF

J gene: TRBJ1-2
clone size: -
D gene: -
V gene: TRBV6-5
CDR3 length: 14
CDR3 DNA: TGTGCCAGCAGCACGACGGGGAGTAACTATGGCTACACCTTC
CDR3 protein: CASSTTGSNYGYTF

J gene: TRBJ2-5
clone size: -
D gene: TRBD1
V gene: TRBV5-1
CDR3 length: 15
CDR3 DNA: TGCGCCAGCAGCAGGTCTCAGGGGGCGCGGGAGACCCAGTACTTC
CDR3 protein: CASSRSQGARETQYF

J gene: TRBJ1-2
clone size: -
D gene: -
V gene: TRBV5-1
CDR3 length: 15
CDR3 DNA: TGCGCCAGCAGCTCACAGGTATCCGGTTCTAATGGCTACACCTTC
CDR3 protein: CASSSQVSGSNGYTF

J gene: TRBJ2-2
clone size: -
D gene: TRBD1
V gene: TRBV19
CDR3 length: 14
CDR3 DNA: TGTGCCAGTACAGCAGGGGGGAACACCGGGGAGCTGTTTTTT
CDR3 protein: CASTAGGNTGELFF

J gene: TRBJ2-7
clone size: -
D gene: TRBD1
V gene: TRBV5-1
CDR3 length: 14
CDR3 DNA: TGCGCCAGCAGCCCAAGGACAGGGGGCTCCGAGCAGTACTTC
CDR3 protein: CASSPRTGGSEQYF

J gene: TRBJ2-7
clone size: -
D gene: -
V gene: TRBV6-5
CDR3 length: 14
CDR3 DNA: TGTGCCAGCAGTTCCCTGGTCCTTGGCGTCGAGCAGTACTTC
CDR3 protein: CASSSLVLGVEQYF